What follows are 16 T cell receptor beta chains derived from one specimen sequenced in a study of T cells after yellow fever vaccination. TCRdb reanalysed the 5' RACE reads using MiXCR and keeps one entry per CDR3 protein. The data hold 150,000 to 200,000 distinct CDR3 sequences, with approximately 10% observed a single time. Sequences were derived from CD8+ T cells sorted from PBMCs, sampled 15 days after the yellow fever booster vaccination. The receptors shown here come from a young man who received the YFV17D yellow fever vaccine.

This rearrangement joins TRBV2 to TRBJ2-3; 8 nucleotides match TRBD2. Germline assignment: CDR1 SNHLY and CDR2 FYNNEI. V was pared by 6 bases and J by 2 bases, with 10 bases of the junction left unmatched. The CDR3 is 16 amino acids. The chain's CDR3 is CASRATLAGITDTQYF. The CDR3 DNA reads TGTGCCAGCAGGGCGACTCTAGCGGGCATCACAGATACGCAGTATTTT.

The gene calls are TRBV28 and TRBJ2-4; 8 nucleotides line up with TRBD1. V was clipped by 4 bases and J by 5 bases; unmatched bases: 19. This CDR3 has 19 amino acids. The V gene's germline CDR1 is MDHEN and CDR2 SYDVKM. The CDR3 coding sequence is TGTGCCAGCAGTTCCCGTCTCGCGACAGGGGTTAGCTTCCAAAACATTCAGTACTTC. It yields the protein CASSSRLATGVSFQNIQYF.

CDR3 sequence: CASSQVTGSNTEAFF. The DNA for the CDR3 is TGCGCCAGCAGCCAGGTGACAGGATCGAACACTGAAGCTTTCTTT. The chain is built from TRBV4-1 and TRBJ1-1; possibly TRBD1 for D (6 bases). Trimming removed 3 bases from V and 1 base from J, with 12 bases in between. Per germline, CDR1 MGHRA and CDR2 YSYEKL. This CDR3 comprises 15 residues.

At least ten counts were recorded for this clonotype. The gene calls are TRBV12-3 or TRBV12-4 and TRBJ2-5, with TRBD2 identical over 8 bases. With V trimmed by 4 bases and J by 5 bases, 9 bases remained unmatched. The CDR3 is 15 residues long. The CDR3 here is CASSSSGGPRETQYF. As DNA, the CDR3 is TGTGCCAGCAGTTCATCGGGGGGGCCCCGGGAGACCCAGTACTTC.

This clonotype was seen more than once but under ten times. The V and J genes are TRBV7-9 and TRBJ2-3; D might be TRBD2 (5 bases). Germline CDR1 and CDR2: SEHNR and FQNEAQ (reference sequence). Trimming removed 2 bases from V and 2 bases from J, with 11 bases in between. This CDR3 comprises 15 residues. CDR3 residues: CASSLLSGSTDTQYF. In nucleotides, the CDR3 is TGTGCCAGCAGCTTATTAAGCGGATCCACAGATACGCAGTATTTT.

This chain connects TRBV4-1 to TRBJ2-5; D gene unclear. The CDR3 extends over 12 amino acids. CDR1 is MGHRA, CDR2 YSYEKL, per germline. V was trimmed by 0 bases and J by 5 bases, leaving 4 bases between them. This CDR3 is CASSQETETQYF. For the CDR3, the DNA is TGCGCCAGCAGCCAAGAGACGGAGACCCAGTACTTC.

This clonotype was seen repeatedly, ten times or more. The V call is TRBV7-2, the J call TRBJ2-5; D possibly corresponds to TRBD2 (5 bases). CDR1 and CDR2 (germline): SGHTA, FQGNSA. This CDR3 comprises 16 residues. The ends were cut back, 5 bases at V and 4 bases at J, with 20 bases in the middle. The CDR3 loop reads CASSPGEMGSGETQYF. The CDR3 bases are TGTGCCAGCAGCCCTGGGGAGATGGGTAGTGGAGAGACCCAGTACTTC.

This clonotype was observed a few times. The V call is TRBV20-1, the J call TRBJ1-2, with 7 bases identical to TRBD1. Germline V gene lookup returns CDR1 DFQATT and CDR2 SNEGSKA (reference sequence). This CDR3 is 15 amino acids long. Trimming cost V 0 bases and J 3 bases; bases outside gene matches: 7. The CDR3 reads CSARDRDSGYYGYTF. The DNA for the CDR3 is TGCAGTGCTAGAGATCGGGACAGCGGCTACTATGGCTACACCTTC.

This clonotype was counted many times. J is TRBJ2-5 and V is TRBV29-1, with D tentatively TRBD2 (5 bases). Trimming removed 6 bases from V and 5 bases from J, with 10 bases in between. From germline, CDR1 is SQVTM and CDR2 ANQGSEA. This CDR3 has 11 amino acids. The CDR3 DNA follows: TGCAGCGTGCGGTCGGGGGAGACCCAGTACTTC. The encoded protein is CSVRSGETQYF.

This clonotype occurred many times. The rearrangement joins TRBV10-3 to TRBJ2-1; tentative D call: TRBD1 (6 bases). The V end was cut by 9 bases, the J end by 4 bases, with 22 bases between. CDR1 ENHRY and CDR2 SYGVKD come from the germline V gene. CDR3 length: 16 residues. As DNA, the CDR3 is TGTGCCATTACTACCGGACAGAGCCCAAGTTACAATGAGCAGTTCTTC. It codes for CAITTGQSPSYNEQFF.

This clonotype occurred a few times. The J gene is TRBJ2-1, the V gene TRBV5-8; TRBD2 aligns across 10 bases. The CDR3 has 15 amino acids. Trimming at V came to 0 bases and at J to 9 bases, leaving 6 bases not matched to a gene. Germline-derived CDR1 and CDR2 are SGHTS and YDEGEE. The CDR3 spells CASSLELAGVGEQFF. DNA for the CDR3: TGTGCCAGCAGCTTGGAGCTAGCGGGGGTAGGTGAGCAGTTCTTC.

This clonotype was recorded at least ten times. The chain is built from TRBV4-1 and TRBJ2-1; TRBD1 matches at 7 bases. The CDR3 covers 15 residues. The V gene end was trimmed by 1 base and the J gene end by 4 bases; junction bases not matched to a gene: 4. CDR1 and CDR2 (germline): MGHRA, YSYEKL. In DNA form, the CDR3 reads TGCGCCAGCAGCCAAGTGGGGACAGCGTACAATGAGCAGTTCTTC. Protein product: CASSQVGTAYNEQFF.

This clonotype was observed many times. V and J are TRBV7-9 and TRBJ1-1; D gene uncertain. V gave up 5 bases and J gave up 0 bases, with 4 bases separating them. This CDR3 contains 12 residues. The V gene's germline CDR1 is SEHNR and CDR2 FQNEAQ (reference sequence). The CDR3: CASSRLNTEAFF. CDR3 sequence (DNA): TGTGCCAGCAGCAGACTGAACACTGAAGCTTTCTTT.

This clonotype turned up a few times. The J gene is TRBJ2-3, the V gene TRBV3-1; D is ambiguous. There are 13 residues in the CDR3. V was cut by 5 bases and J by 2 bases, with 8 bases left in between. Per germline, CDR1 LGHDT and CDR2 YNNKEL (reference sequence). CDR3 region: CASSFGHTDTQYF. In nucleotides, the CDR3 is TGTGCCAGCAGCTTCGGCCACACAGATACGCAGTATTTT.

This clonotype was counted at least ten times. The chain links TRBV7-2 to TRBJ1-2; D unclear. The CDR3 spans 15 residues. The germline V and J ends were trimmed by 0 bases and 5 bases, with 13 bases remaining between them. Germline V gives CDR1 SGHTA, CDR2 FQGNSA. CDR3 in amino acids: CASSLALTLGYGYTF. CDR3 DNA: TGTGCCAGCAGCTTAGCTCTCACTCTGGGATATGGCTACACCTTC.

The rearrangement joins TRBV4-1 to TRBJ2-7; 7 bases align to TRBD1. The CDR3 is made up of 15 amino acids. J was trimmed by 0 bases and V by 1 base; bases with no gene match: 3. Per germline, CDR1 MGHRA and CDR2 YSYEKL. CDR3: CASSQVTGDSYEQYF. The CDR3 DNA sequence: TGCGCCAGCAGCCAAGTAACAGGGGACTCCTACGAGCAGTACTTC.